The 3 T cell receptor beta chains below were found in one sample sequenced in a study of identical twins. TCRdb passed the 5' RACE reads through MiXCR, listing each CDR3 protein once. The data contain 500,000 to 600,000 distinct CDR3 sequences, about 20% of them seen just once; the ten biggest clones take up about 0.91%. This sample was shared with a second study, whose subject was T cells expressing NK-cell markers.

Sample: CD4+ T cells sorted from blood. The receptors derive from a woman aged 18-29 years in good health.

The J gene is TRBJ2-6, the V gene TRBV20-1; D gene ambiguous. Trimming removed 0 bases from V and 1 base from J, with 7 bases in between. CDR1 is DFQATT, CDR2 SNEGSKA, per germline (reference sequence). The CDR3 extends over 15 amino acids. The CDR3: CSARDLLSGANVLTF. In nucleotides, the CDR3 is TGCAGTGCTAGAGATCTCCTTTCTGGGGCCAACGTCCTGACTTTC.

This clonotype has a single count. This sequence joins TRBV20-1 and TRBJ1-2, with D perhaps matching TRBD1 (5 bases). This CDR3 has 15 residues. In germline, CDR1 is DFQATT, CDR2 SNEGSKA (reference sequence). V was shortened by 3 bases and J by 8 bases, with 22 bases between the two germline ends. The CDR3 coding sequence is TGCAGTGCTAGCGGTGGGACTTTAGGATTGTTCGGCTACACCTTC. This sequence encodes CSASGGTLGLFGYTF.

J is TRBJ2-7 and V is TRBV5-1; unclear D gene. Germline-derived CDR1 and CDR2 are SGHRS and YFSETQ. This CDR3 spans 14 amino acids. V lost 3 bases and J 5 bases, leaving 15 bases between the germline ends. CDR3 sequence: CASSSLTKPDEQYF. Written as DNA, the CDR3 is TGCGCCAGCAGCTCCCTGACAAAACCTGACGAGCAGTACTTC.